Below are 10 T cell receptor beta chains sequenced from a single sample in a study of naive and memory T cell subsets. General observations from the study: Naive repertoires, especially CD8, held a few larger clonotypes, possibly memory cells re-expressing CD45RA.

An equimolar mix of two oligonucleotides served as the beta constant-region primer for TRBC1 and TRBC2. The ligated cDNA underwent four PCR rounds using SP2 and nested alpha and beta constant-region primers. TCRdb fed the UMI-ligation and nested PCR reads into MiXCR, producing one record per CDR3 protein. The sample contains about 150,000 distinct CDR3 sequences, 20% to 25% of which appear only once. Their antigen targets remain unknown. The sequencing sample was made of naive CD4+ T cells from blood. These receptors were taken from a human donor in good health.

The gene calls are TRBV5-1 and TRBJ2-4, with D possibly being TRBD2 (5 bases). CDR3 length: 19 amino acids. The V end lost 0 bases, the J end lost 0 bases, and 19 bases lay between the germline ends. Per the germline V gene, CDR1 is SGHRS and CDR2 is YFSETQ. The CDR3 loop is CASSLDMGSGSLAKNIQYF. The CDR3 DNA reads as TGCGCCAGCAGCTTGGATATGGGGAGCGGTTCTCTAGCCAAAAACATTCAGTACTTC.

This clonotype turned up a few times. The chain joins TRBV28 to TRBJ1-3; D may be TRBD1 (6 bases). Germline lookup yields CDR1 MDHEN and CDR2 SYDVKM. V was shortened by 2 bases and J by 0 bases, with 8 bases between the two germline ends. The CDR3 has 15 residues. CDR3 loop: CASSLNRASGNTIYF. CDR3 bases: TGTGCCAGCAGTTTAAACAGGGCCTCTGGAAACACCATATATTTT.

Ten or more counts support this clonotype. The chain couples TRBV6-1 to TRBJ2-1; 7 positions match TRBD1. Germline CDR1 is MNHNS and CDR2 is SASEGT. Trimming took 2 bases from V and 5 from J; bases not matched to a gene: 9. This CDR3 has 16 amino acids. The CDR3 coding sequence is TGTGCCAGCAGTGAACGAATGGCAGGGGGAAACAATGAGCAGTTCTTC. Translating it yields CASSERMAGGNNEQFF.

The chain combines TRBV20-1 with TRBJ2-3, with 10 bases fitting TRBD1. V dropped 4 bases and J dropped 3; count of bases not matched to a gene: 7. CDR1 is DFQATT and CDR2 is SNEGSKA in the germline V gene (reference sequence). The CDR3 is 15 residues long. For the CDR3, the DNA is TGCAGTGCTACACTCAGGACAGGGGGGACAGATACGCAGTATTTT. It translates to CSATLRTGGTDTQYF.

The J gene is TRBJ2-1, the V gene TRBV6-1; D is ambiguous. The germline V gene encodes CDR1 MNHNS and CDR2 SASEGT. The CDR3 extends over 12 amino acids. Trimming cost V 3 bases and J 9 bases, with 9 bases left between them. The CDR3 protein is CASSDRWVEQFF. The CDR3 DNA follows: TGTGCCAGCAGTGATAGGTGGGTTGAGCAGTTCTTC.

There are many counts of this clonotype. The chain carries TRBV11-2 and TRBJ2-2; D is unresolved. The CDR3 consists of 14 residues. Trimming pared 0 bases from V and 2 bases from J, leaving 4 bases between. Germline V gives CDR1 SGHAT, CDR2 FQNNGV. The DNA for the CDR3 is TGTGCCAGCAGCTTAGAACGTAACACCGGGGAGCTGTTTTTT. Protein: CASSLERNTGELFF.

This clonotype came up a few times. The rearrangement links TRBV24-1 to TRBJ1-2, with TRBD1 as a possible D gene (5 bases). This CDR3 comprises 16 residues. Per the germline V gene, CDR1 is KGHDR and CDR2 is SFDVKD. V was clipped by 4 bases and J by 0 bases, with 14 bases between them. The CDR3 DNA is TGTGCCACCAGTGAGCCTGGGACTGACTCTAACTATGGCTACACCTTC. Encoded protein: CATSEPGTDSNYGYTF.

This clonotype occurred many times. CDR3 coding DNA: TGTGCCAGCAGTGATGCGACAGGGATGTTATCCGAGCAGTACTTC. Translating gives CASSDATGMLSEQYF. The gene calls are TRBV25-1 and TRBJ2-7; 7 bases fit TRBD1. This CDR3 comprises 15 residues. Looked up from germline, CDR1 is MGHDK and CDR2 is SYGVNS. V trimming: 3 bases; J trimming: 6 bases; junction bases outside the gene matches: 11.

In the case of this clonotype: One end of the junction does not line up with germline, which may come from a read error. The rearrangement joins TRBV7-7 to TRBJ2-3, with 7 bases matching TRBD2. CDR1 is SSHAT, CDR2 FNYEAQ, per germline (reference sequence). The length of the CDR3 is 14 residues. The CDR3 nucleotides read TGTGCTAGCAGCTCAGGACTAGGAGCGGATACGCAGTATTTT. It specifies CASSSGLGADTQYF.

This clonotype was detected only a few times. The chain uses TRBV6-5 and TRBJ2-1, with D uncertain. The CDR3 extends over 16 amino acids. V gave up 0 bases and J gave up 0 bases, with 9 bases separating them. Germline V gene data show CDR1 as MNHEY and CDR2 as SVGAGI. CDR3 nucleotide sequence: TGTGCCAGCAGTTACTCGGGATTCAGCTCCTACAATGAGCAGTTCTTC. This codes for CASSYSGFSSYNEQFF.